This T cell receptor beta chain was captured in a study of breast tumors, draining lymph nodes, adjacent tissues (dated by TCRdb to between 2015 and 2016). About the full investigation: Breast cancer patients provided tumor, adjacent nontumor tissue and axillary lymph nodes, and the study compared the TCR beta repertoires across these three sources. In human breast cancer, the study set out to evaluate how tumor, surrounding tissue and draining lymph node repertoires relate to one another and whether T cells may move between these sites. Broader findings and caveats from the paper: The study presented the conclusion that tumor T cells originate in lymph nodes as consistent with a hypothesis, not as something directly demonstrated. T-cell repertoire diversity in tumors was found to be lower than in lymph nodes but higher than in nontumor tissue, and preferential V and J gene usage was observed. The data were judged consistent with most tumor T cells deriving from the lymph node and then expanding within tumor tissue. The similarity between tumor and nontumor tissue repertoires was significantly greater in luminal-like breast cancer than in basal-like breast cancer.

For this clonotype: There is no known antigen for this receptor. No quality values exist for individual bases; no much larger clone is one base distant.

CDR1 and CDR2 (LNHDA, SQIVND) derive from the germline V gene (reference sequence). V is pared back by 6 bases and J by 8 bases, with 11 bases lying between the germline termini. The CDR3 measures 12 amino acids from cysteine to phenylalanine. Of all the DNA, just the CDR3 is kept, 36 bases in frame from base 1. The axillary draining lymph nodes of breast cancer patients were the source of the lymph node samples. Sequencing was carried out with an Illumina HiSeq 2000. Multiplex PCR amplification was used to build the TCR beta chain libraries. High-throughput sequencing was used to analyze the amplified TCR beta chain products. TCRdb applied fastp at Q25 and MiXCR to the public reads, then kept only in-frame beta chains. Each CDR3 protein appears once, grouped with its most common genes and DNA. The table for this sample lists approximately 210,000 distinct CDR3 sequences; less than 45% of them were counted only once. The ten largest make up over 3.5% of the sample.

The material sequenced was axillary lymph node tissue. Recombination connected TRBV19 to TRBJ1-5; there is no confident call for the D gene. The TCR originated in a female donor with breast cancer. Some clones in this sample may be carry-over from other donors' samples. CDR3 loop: CASSPLLEPQHF. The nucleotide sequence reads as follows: TGTGCCAGTAGCCCCCTCCTGGAGCCCCAGCATTTT. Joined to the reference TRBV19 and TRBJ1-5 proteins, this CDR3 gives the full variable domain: DGGITQSPKYLFRKEGQNVTLSCEQNLNHDAMYWYRQDPGQGLRLIYYSQIVNDFQKGDIAEGYSVSREKKESFPLTVTSAQKNPTAFYLCASSPLLEPQHFGDGTRLSIL.